This T cell receptor beta chain was recorded in a study of blood T cells in healthy people across ages. Study-wide results and caveats: Versus aged donors, long-lived donors had higher diversity and more naive CD4+ cells.

This clonotype was seen only once. The antigen is unknown. Trimming took 4 bases from V and 5 from J, leaving 11 bases between them. This CDR3 has 13 residues. CDR1 is LNHNV, CDR2 YYDKDF, per germline (reference sequence). PCR was performed a second time for about 6 to 11 cycles using a sample-barcoded 5' primer and a J-beta primer mix. The template-switch adaptor, which had 12 random nucleotides, put a tag on each cDNA molecule. Sequencing recovered at least 3 million CDR3-containing paired-end reads from each sample. TCRdb re-called the 5' RACE reads with MiXCR, one entry per CDR3 protein. The sample lists some 700,000 distinct CDR3 sequences; about a fifth were seen once.

Material: blood. The TCR was taken from a man in his 70s in good health. The genes are TRBV15 and TRBJ1-2; D perhaps matches TRBD1 (5 bases). CDR3: CATSNSGFYGYTF. The CDR3 DNA reads as TGTGCCACCAGCAATTCAGGGTTTTATGGCTACACCTTC.